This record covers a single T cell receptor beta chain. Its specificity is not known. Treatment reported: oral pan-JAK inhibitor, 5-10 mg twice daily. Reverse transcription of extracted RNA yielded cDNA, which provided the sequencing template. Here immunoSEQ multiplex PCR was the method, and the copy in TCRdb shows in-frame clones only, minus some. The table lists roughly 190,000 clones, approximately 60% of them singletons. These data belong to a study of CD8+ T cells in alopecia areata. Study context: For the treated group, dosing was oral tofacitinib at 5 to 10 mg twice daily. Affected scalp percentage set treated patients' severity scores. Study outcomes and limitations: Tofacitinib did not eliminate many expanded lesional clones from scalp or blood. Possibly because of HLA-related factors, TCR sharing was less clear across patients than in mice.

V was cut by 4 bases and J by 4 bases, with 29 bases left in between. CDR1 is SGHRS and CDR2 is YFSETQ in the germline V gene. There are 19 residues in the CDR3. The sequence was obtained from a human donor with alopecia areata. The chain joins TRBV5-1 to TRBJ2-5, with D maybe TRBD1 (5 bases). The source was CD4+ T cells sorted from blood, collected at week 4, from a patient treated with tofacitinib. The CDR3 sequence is CASSMDTSKKLSIRETQYF. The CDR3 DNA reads TGCGCCAGCAGCATGGACACCTCCAAGAAGTTATCCATTCGAGAGACCCAGTACTTC.